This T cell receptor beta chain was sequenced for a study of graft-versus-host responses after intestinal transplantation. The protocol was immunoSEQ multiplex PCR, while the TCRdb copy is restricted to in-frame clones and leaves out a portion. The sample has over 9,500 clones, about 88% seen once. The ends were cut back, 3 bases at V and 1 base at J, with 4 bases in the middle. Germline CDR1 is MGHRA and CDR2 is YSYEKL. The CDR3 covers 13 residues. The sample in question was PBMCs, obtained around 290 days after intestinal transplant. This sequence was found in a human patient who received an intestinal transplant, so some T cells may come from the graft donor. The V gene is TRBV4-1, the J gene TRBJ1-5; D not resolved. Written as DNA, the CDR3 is TGCGCCAGCAGCCAGGGGAGCAATCAGCCCCAGCATTTT. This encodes CASSQGSNQPQHF.